These T cell receptor beta chains were read from a single sample in a study of shared clonotypes between healthy human individuals. Data came from immunoSEQ multiplex PCR; TCRdb stores just in-frame clones and leaves some out. Among roughly 400,000 clones listed, around 96% were seen once. The sequencing sample was made of memory CD8+ T cells sorted from blood. The receptors were gathered from a man aged 25 to 40 in good health. CDR3s include the opening cysteine and the closing phenylalanine or tryptophan. The order of the fields is V gene, J gene, CDR3 protein.

V gene: TRBV5-5
J gene: TRBJ1-1
CDR3 protein: CASSLGDGPNTEAFF

V gene: TRBV7-3
J gene: TRBJ2-7
CDR3 protein: CASSPLPGDAYEQYF

V gene: TRBV10-3
J gene: TRBJ2-2
CDR3 protein: CAIRDSGRELFF

V gene: TRBV5-1
J gene: TRBJ2-5
CDR3 protein: CASSYLGSQETQYF

V gene: TRBV2
J gene: TRBJ2-7
CDR3 protein: CASRREGPGYEQYF

V gene: TRBV28
J gene: TRBJ2-3
CDR3 protein: CASSFATHTQYF

V gene: TRBV30
J gene: TRBJ2-1
CDR3 protein: CAWEHRSYNEQFF

V gene: TRBV11-2
J gene: TRBJ2-7
CDR3 protein: CASSFPSDPYEQYF

V gene: TRBV6-1
J gene: TRBJ1-2
CDR3 protein: CASSEALRGNFYGYTF

V gene: TRBV20-1
J gene: TRBJ2-1
CDR3 protein: CSARGALQQFF

V gene: TRBV6-5
J gene: TRBJ2-1
CDR3 protein: CASSYSGGSGVNEQFF

V gene: TRBV6-5
J gene: TRBJ2-7
CDR3 protein: CASSYPPGQGADEQYF